Sequencing of this T cell receptor beta chain was carried out in a study of blood T cells in healthy people across ages. Study-wide findings and caveats: While age rose, TCR beta diversity per million T cells dropped in a roughly linear way. The authors considered diversity estimates from one million T cells to be underestimates.

Every donor provided roughly 9.1 milliliters of peripheral blood. The authors isolated at least 7 million PBMCs per sample. Germline CDR1 reads LGHDT; CDR2 reads YNNKEL (reference sequence). The ends were cut back, 2 bases at V and 5 bases at J, with 9 bases in the middle. CDR3 size: 13 residues. Regarding this clonotype: As yet, its antigen is unknown.

Sample-barcoded 5' priming and a J-beta primer mix drove a second PCR of about 7 to 11 cycles. From the 5' RACE reads, TCRdb called clonotypes with MiXCR, one entry per CDR3 protein. Of fewer than 900,000 distinct CDR3 sequences listed, about 40% are singletons. The source is a woman aged 60 to 75 in good health. Input material: blood. The chain has TRBV3-1 and TRBJ1-1; D is unresolved. CDR3 loop: CASSQFGRTEAFF. CDR3 DNA sequence: TGTGCCAGCAGCCAATTTGGTAGGACTGAAGCTTTCTTT.